This entry lists 9 T cell receptor beta chains sequenced from one sample in a study of metastatic and nonmetastatic thyroid tumors (dated by TCRdb to about 2020). None of the patients had been given any treatment before thyroid surgery. The receptor library was made with PCR. This sample was sequenced with an Illumina HiSeq 4000. TCRdb reprocessed the public reads (quality trimming at Q25 with fastp, clone calling with MiXCR) and kept in-frame beta chains. This sample lists approximately 34,000 clones; 18% were detected once. Roughly a tenth of the sample is in the top ten clones. The sample comprised blood. These TCRs come from a female donor with papillary thyroid cancer or a benign thyroid nodule (not recorded which). Some clones in this sample may be carry-over from other donors' samples.

The V call is TRBV4-1, the J call TRBJ2-7; D is uncertain. Germline CDR1 and CDR2: MGHRA and YSYEKL. The CDR3 length is 14 residues. The ends were cut back, 0 bases at V and 2 bases at J, with 8 bases in the middle. The DNA for the CDR3 is TGCGCCAGCAGCCAAGAGCGGTTTGCCTACGAGCAGTACTTC. Translating it yields CASSQERFAYEQYF.

This clone appeared many times. The chain recombines TRBV14 with TRBJ2-7; 11 nucleotides line up with TRBD1. CDR3 length: 13 residues. CDR1 is SGHDN, CDR2 FVKESK, per germline. V gave up 4 bases and J gave up 6 bases; unmatched junction bases: 2. The CDR3 bases are TGTGCCAGCAGCCCGGACAGGGGGCTCGAGCAGTACTTC. Amino acid sequence: CASSPDRGLEQYF.

This clone was seen repeatedly, ten times or more. The chain couples TRBV6-1 to TRBJ2-2; 7 bases fit TRBD2. Germline values: CDR1 MNHNS, CDR2 SASEGT. The CDR3 is 14 amino acids. The ends lost 6 bases at V and 4 bases at J; junction bases unmatched: 5. The CDR3 reads CASRGGSGTGELFF. CDR3 in DNA: TGTGCCAGCAGGGGCGGGAGTGGCACCGGGGAGCTGTTTTTT.

The DNA for the CDR3 is TGTGCCACTCAAGGGTTGACAGACACTGAAGCTTTCTTT. This encodes CATQGLTDTEAFF. The chain combines TRBV10-3 with TRBJ1-1; perhaps TRBD1 as D (5 bases). The germline V and J ends were trimmed by 10 bases and 3 bases, with 15 bases remaining between them. The length of the CDR3 is 13 residues. Germline assignment: CDR1 ENHRY and CDR2 SYGVKD.

This clone has ten or more counts. V is TRBV15 and J is TRBJ1-1, with D unresolved. Trimming cost V 0 bases and J 1 base, with 6 bases left between them. CDR1 is LNHNV, CDR2 YYDKDF, per germline (reference sequence). The CDR3 consists of 14 residues. CDR3 DNA sequence: TGTGCCACCAGCAGAGATGAGGCGAACACTGAAGCTTTCTTT. Protein: CATSRDEANTEAFF.

This clone was picked up a small number of times. A read error is possible here, since a much larger clone lies one base away. The chain combines TRBV28 with TRBJ2-5; D remains unclear. Germline assignment: CDR1 MDHEN and CDR2 SYDVKM. V was shortened by 7 bases and J by 7 bases, with 10 bases between the two germline ends. The length of the CDR3 is 11 residues. The CDR3 reads CASISPLTQYF. The CDR3 coding sequence is TGTGCCAGCATTTCCCCCTTGACCCAGTACTTC.

Worth noting for this clone: A junction boundary mismatches the germline segment, possibly from a read error. The V gene is TRBV28, the J gene TRBJ1-6; 8 bases are a match to TRBD1. Germline CDR1 MDHEN, CDR2 SYDVKM. The CDR3 has 16 amino acids. The CDR3 DNA reads as TGCGCCAGCAGAACCTACGGACAGGGCCTCGATTCACCCCTCCACTTT. Translated, it gives CASRTYGQGLDSPLHF.

This clone was seen at least ten times. The chain's CDR3 is CASSLGDRGGTEAFF. In nucleotides, the CDR3 is TGCGCCAGCAGCTTGGGGGACAGGGGTGGAACTGAAGCTTTCTTT. The V gene is TRBV5-1, the J gene TRBJ1-1; 10 bases map to TRBD1. The germline gives CDR1 SGHRS, CDR2 YFSETQ. The CDR3 covers 15 residues. V lost 0 bases and J lost 5; bases outside the gene matches: 4.

This clone appeared a few times. The V call is TRBV19, the J call TRBJ2-7; possible D gene TRBD1, 6 bases. Germline-derived CDR1 and CDR2 are LNHDA and SQIVND (reference sequence). The CDR3 consists of 13 residues. V lost 3 bases and J lost 5, with 11 bases in between. DNA for the CDR3: TGTGCCAGTAGTATCCCAGGGGCCCACGAGCAGTACTTC. Its protein is CASSIPGAHEQYF. Using reference TRBV19 and TRBJ2-7 for the parts outside the CDR3, the full variable domain is DGGITQSPKYLFRKEGQNVTLSCEQNLNHDAMYWYRQDPGQGLRLIYYSQIVNDFQKGDIAEGYSVSREKKESFPLTVTSAQKNPTAFYLCASSIPGAHEQYFGPGTRLTVT.